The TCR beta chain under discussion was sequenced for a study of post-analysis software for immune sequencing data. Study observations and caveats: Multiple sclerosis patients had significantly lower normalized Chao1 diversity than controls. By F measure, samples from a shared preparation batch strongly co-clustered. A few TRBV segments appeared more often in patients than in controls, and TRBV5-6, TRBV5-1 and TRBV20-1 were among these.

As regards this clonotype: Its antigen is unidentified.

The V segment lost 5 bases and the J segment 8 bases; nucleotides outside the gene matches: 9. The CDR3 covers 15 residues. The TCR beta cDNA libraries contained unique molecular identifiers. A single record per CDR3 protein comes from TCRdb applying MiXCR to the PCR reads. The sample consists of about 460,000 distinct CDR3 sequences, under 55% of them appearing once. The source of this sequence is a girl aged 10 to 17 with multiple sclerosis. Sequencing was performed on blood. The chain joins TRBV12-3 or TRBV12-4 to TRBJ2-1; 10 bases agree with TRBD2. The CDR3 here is CASSDSSGSTDEQFF. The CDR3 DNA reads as TGTGCCAGCAGTGACTCTAGCGGGAGTACGGATGAGCAGTTCTTC.